This T cell receptor (beta chain) was recovered during a study of technical replicates of blood from a handful of donors. Some clones are missing from TCRdb's copy, which holds only in-frame ones; the method was immunoSEQ multiplex PCR. The data show about 88,000 clones, more than 85% seen once. Germline trimming cut 5 bases from V and 5 bases from J; bases unmatched to any gene: 16. Germline assignment: CDR1 SEHNR and CDR2 FQNEAQ (reference sequence). The CDR3 contains 17 residues. Material: T cells isolated from PBMCs. The V call is TRBV7-9, the J call TRBJ2-7; 9 positions agree with TRBD2. This receptor was taken from a human donor in good health. CDR3 DNA sequence: TGTGCCAGCAGCCCCAGCATGAGGGCTAGCGGGATCCACGAGCAGTACTTC. This translates into CASSPSMRASGIHEQYF.